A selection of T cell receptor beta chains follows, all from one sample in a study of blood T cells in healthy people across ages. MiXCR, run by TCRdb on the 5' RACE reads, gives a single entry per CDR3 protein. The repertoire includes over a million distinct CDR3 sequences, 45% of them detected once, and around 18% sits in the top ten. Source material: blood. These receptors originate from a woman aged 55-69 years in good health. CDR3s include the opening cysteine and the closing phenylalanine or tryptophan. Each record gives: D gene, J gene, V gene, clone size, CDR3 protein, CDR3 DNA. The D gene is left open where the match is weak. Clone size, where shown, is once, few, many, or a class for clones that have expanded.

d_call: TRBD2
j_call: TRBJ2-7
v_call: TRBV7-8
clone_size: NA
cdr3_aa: CASSLGTSPIYEQYF
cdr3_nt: TGTGCCAGCAGCTTAGGGACTAGCCCTATCTACGAGCAGTACTTC

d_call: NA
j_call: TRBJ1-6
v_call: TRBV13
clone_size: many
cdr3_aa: CASSQPGIPLHF
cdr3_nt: TGTGCCAGCAGCCAGCCTGGAATACCCCTCCACTTT

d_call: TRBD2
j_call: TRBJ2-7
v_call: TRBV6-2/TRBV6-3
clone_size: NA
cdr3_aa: CASSYSWTSGSYEQYF
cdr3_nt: TGTGCCAGCAGTTACTCCTGGACTAGCGGTTCCTACGAGCAGTACTTC

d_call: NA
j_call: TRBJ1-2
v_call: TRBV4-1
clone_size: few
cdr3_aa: CASSQVPQTNYGYTF
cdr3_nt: TGCGCCAGCAGCCAAGTACCGCAGACTAACTATGGCTACACCTTC

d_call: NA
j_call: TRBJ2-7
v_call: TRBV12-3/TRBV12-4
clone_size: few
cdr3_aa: CASSLARRTEQYF
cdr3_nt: TGTGCCAGCAGTTTAGCGCGGAGGACTGAGCAGTACTTC

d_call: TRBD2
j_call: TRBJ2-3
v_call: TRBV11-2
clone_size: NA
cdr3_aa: CASSPPSGGAKDTQYF
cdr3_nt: TGTGCCAGCAGTCCCCCTAGCGGGGGGGCTAAAGATACGCAGTATTTT

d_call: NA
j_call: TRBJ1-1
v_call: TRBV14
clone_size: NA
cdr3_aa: CASSQYRATTEAFF
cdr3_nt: TGTGCCAGCAGCCAATACAGGGCTACCACTGAAGCTTTCTTT

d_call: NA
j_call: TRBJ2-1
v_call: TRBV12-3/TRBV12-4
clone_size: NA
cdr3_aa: CASRLGLGSGNEQFF
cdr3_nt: TGTGCCAGCAGACTAGGTCTGGGTAGTGGCAATGAGCAGTTCTTC

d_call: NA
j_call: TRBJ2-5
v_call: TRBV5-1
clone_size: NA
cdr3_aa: CASSFHETQYF
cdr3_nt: TGCGCCAGCAGCTTTCACGAGACCCAGTACTTC

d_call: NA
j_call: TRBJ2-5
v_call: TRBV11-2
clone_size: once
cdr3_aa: CAGGTEPGETQYF
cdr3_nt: TGTGCCGGGGGGACGGAGCCCGGAGAGACCCAGTACTTC

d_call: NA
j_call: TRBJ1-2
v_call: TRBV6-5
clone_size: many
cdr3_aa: CATSTPNYGYTF
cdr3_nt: TGTGCCACTTCGACACCGAACTATGGCTACACCTTC

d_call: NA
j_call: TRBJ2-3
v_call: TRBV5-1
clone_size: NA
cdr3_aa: CASSSPGPNTQYF
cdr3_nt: TGCGCCAGCAGCTCCCCAGGGCCAAATACGCAGTATTTT

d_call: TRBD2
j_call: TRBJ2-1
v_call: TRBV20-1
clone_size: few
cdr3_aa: CSASILAGVRNEQFF
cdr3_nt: TGCAGTGCTAGTATCCTAGCGGGAGTGCGCAATGAGCAGTTCTTC

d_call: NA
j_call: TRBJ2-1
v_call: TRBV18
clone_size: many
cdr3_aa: CASSPPESLNNEQFF
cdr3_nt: TGTGCCAGCTCACCACCGGAAAGTTTGAACAATGAGCAGTTCTTC

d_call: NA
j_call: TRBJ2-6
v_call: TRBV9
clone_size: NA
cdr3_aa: CASSVALGSGAPLSGANVLTF
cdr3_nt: TGTGCCAGCAGCGTAGCCCTCGGCTCTGGGGCCCCCCTCTCTGGGGCCAACGTCCTGACTTTC

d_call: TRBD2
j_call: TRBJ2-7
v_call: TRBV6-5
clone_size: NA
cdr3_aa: CASKPLAGLDYEQYF
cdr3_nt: TGTGCCAGCAAACCACTAGCGGGTCTAGACTACGAGCAGTACTTC

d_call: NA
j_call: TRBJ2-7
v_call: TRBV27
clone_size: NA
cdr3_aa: CASSFHRTPTPGTDSYEQYF
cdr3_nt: TGTGCCAGCAGTTTTCACAGGACACCGACCCCAGGAACGGACTCCTACGAGCAGTACTTC

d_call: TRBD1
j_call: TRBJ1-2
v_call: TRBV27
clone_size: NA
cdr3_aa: CASSPETGTNYGYTF
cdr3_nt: TGTGCCAGCAGTCCGGAGACAGGGACTAACTATGGCTACACCTTC